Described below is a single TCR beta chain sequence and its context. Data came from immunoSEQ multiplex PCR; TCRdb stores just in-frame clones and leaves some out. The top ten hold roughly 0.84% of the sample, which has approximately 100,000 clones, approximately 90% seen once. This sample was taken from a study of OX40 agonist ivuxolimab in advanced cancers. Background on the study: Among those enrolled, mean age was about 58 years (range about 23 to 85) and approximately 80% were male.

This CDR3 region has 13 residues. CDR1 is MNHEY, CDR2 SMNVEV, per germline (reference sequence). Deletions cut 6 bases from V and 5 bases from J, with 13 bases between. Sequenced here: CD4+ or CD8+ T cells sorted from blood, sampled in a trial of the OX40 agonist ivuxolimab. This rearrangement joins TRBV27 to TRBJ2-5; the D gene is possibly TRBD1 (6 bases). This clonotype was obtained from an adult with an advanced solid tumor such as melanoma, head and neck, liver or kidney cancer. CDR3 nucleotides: TGTGCCAGCAGACAAAGGGGGTGGGAGACCCAGTACTTC. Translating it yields CASRQRGWETQYF.